Below are 21 T cell receptor beta chains sequenced from a single sample in a study of blood T cell repertoires in COVID-19. Some clones are missing from TCRdb's copy, which holds only in-frame ones; the method was immunoSEQ multiplex PCR. The table has about 140,000 clones, about 79% seen once. Sequenced material: peripheral blood. Receptors were obtained from a woman older than 75 with active or convalescent COVID-19.

The chain links TRBV7-2 to TRBJ2-3, with 9 positions matching TRBD1. The CDR3 covers 16 residues. The V segment lost 1 base and the J segment 6 bases; nucleotides outside the gene matches: 8. Germline V gene lookup returns CDR1 SGHTA and CDR2 FQGNSA. The CDR3 here is CASSLVGTGWSDTQYF. The CDR3 nucleotides read TGTGCCAGCAGCTTAGTCGGGACAGGGTGGTCGGATACGCAGTATTTT.

This chain links TRBV5-1 with TRBJ2-7; 12 bases are shared with TRBD2. V gave up 2 bases and J gave up 0 bases; unmatched junction bases: 6. CDR1 and CDR2 from the germline V gene are SGHRS and YFSETQ. The CDR3 has 17 amino acids. The CDR3 protein is CASSFGLAGGLSYEQYF. CDR3 DNA sequence: TGCGCCAGCAGCTTCGGCCTAGCGGGGGGGCTCTCCTACGAGCAGTACTTC.

The chain uses TRBV5-1 and TRBJ1-6, with 10 positions matching TRBD1. Trimming cost V 4 bases and J 9 bases; bases outside gene matches: 10. The CDR3 loop spans 16 amino acids. Germline CDR1 reads SGHRS; CDR2 reads YFSETQ. In nucleotides, the CDR3 is TGCGCCAGCAGCCAAGGTACCGGGACAGGGGCTTCACCCCTCCACTTT. Its protein is CASSQGTGTGASPLHF. The whole variable domain, filled in from reference TRBV5-1 and TRBJ1-6, reads KAGVTQTPRYLIKTRGQQVTLSCSPISGHRSVSWYQQTPGQGLQFLFEYFSETQRNKGNFPGRFSGRQFSNSRSEMNVSTLELGDSALYLCASSQGTGTGASPLHFGNGTRLTVT.

This chain links TRBV2 with TRBJ2-5; 7 bases match TRBD1. The CDR3 extends over 14 amino acids. CDR1 is SNHLY and CDR2 is FYNNEI in the germline V gene. V was pared by 5 bases and J by 1 base, with 4 bases of the junction left unmatched. The CDR3 sequence: CASSLDRVQETQYF. The CDR3 nucleotides read TGTGCCAGCAGTTTAGACAGGGTCCAAGAGACCCAGTACTTC.

The chain employs TRBV6-6 and TRBJ2-1, with TRBD1 matching 10 bases. V shed 0 bases and J 4 bases; nucleotides not matched to a gene: 3. There are 16 residues in the CDR3. Germline V gene lookup returns CDR1 MNHNY and CDR2 SVGAGI (reference sequence). The CDR3 here is CASSYSTGGFYNEQFF. The CDR3 bases are TGTGCCAGCAGTTACTCGACAGGGGGCTTTTACAATGAGCAGTTCTTC.

This sequence joins TRBV5-1 and TRBJ2-5; tentatively, D is TRBD1 (6 bases). CDR1 is SGHRS, CDR2 YFSETQ, per germline. Trimming pared 4 bases from V and 5 bases from J, leaving 18 bases between. The CDR3 sequence is 15 residues long. CDR3 nucleotides: TGCGCCAGCAGCCCGCAAAGGGGGTCCATGGAGACCCAGTACTTC. This codes for CASSPQRGSMETQYF.

The chain couples TRBV28 to TRBJ2-7; maybe TRBD1 (5 bases). The CDR3 spans 14 residues. Germline values: CDR1 MDHEN, CDR2 SYDVKM. Between the trimmed V and J ends, which lost 2 bases and 2 bases, there was a span of 10 bases. CDR3 nucleotide sequence: TGTGCCAGCAGTTTACATCAAGGGGCCTACGAGCAGTACTTC. This encodes CASSLHQGAYEQYF.

V gene TRBV5-5 combines with J gene TRBJ2-1, with 7 bases that match TRBD1. The CDR3 spans 15 residues. Germline CDR1 reads SGHKS; CDR2 reads YYEKEE (reference sequence). The V segment lost 4 bases and the J segment 0 bases; nucleotides outside the gene matches: 4. The CDR3: CASSLRDSSYNEQFF. The CDR3 DNA sequence: TGTGCCAGCAGCCTCCGGGACAGCTCCTACAATGAGCAGTTCTTC. The full variable domain, with the rest looked up from reference TRBV5-5 and TRBJ2-1, is DAGVTQSPTHLIKTRGQQVTLRCSPISGHKSVSWYQQVLGQGPQFIFQYYEKEERGRGNFPDRFSARQFPNYSSELNVNALLLGDSALYLCASSLRDSSYNEQFFGPGTRLTVL.

The V gene is TRBV18, the J gene TRBJ2-1, with TRBD1 matching over 7 bases. With 3 bases clipped from V and 9 bases from J, the junction kept 2 bases outside the gene matches. Germline CDR1 is KGHSH and CDR2 is LQKENI. This CDR3 comprises 12 residues. In nucleotides, the CDR3 is TGTGCCAGCTCACCTGACAGGGTTGAGCAGTTCTTC. Encoded protein: CASSPDRVEQFF.

This clone was seen once. The chain joins TRBV7-9 to TRBJ1-6; the D gene is possibly TRBD1 (5 bases). Germline V CDR1 and CDR2: SEHNR, FQNEAQ (reference sequence). The CDR3 is made up of 14 amino acids. The ends were cut back, 5 bases at V and 6 bases at J, with 11 bases in the middle. CDR3 nucleotide sequence: TGTGCCAGCAGCCCCCGGGACTCTAATTCACCCCTCCACTTT. Translated, it gives CASSPRDSNSPLHF.

With regard to this clone: A read error is possible here, since a much larger clone lies one base away. The J gene is TRBJ1-5, the V gene TRBV27, with D unresolved. Germline assignment: CDR1 MNHEY and CDR2 SMNVEV (reference sequence). V was trimmed by 3 bases and J by 0 bases, leaving 3 bases between them. This CDR3 is built from 13 residues. DNA of the CDR3: TGTGCCAGCAGTTTCAATAGCAATCAGCCCCAGCATTTT. Residues: CASSFNSNQPQHF.

The chain carries TRBV18 and TRBJ1-1; D is undetermined. Germline V gene lookup returns CDR1 KGHSH and CDR2 LQKENI. This CDR3 region has 14 residues. Trimming removed 0 bases at V and 9 bases at J, with 14 bases between. CDR3 sequence (DNA): TGTGCCAGCTCACCACCGGCGCGGGGAGGGAAAGCTTTCTTT. It encodes CASSPPARGGKAFF.

This clone appeared a single time. The rearrangement uses TRBV28 and TRBJ2-2, with a weak D call TRBD1 (6 bases). CDR3 length: 15 amino acids. Germline-derived CDR1 and CDR2 are MDHEN and SYDVKM. Trimming took off 3 bases at V and 4 bases at J, with 12 bases between the two ends. The CDR3 DNA reads as TGTGCCAGCAGTTTTTCAGGGGATACCACCGGGGAGCTGTTTTTT. Protein sequence: CASSFSGDTTGELFF.

The chain has TRBV30 and TRBJ2-2; 9 bases are a match to TRBD1. Trimming at V came to 5 bases and at J to 5 bases, leaving 9 bases not matched to a gene. CDR3 length equals 15 residues. CDR1 is GTSNPN and CDR2 is SVGIG in the germline V gene (reference sequence). The CDR3 nucleotides are TGTGCCTGGGATCCGGGACAGGGCGCGACCGGGGAGCTGTTTTTT. Residues: CAWDPGQGATGELFF.

This chain joins TRBV29-1 and TRBJ1-2, with a weak D call TRBD1 (6 bases). This CDR3 is built from 13 residues. CDR1 and CDR2 (germline): SQVTM, ANQGSEA. V dropped 5 bases and J dropped 2 bases, with 12 bases sitting between them. For the CDR3, the DNA is TGCAGCGTTTCTACGGGACAAAACTATGGCTACACCTTC. Translation gives CSVSTGQNYGYTF.

This clone was counted between two and nine times. The chain carries TRBV18 and TRBJ1-4; no definite D call. From germline, CDR1 is KGHSH and CDR2 LQKENI. The CDR3 is made up of 13 amino acids. The ends were cut back, 4 bases at V and 7 bases at J, with 10 bases in the middle. The CDR3 loop reads CASSRAPSEKLFF. The CDR3 DNA is TGTGCCAGCTCACGGGCACCGAGTGAAAAACTGTTTTTT.

V and J are TRBV19 and TRBJ2-7; 7 bases agree with TRBD2. The CDR3 contains 18 residues. CDR1 and CDR2 from the germline V gene are LNHDA and SQIVND (reference sequence). V shed 4 bases, J shed 1 base, and the junction held 16 bases outside the gene matches. The CDR3 reads CASSTTLSLGGNSYEQYF. CDR3 nucleotide sequence: TGTGCCAGTAGTACTACCCTATCTTTGGGAGGGAATTCCTACGAGCAGTACTTC.

The V gene is TRBV20-1, the J gene TRBJ2-7, with TRBD1 identical over 9 bases. Germline V CDR1 and CDR2: DFQATT, SNEGSKA (reference sequence). CDR3 length: 15 amino acids. The J segment lost 2 bases and the V segment lost 3 bases, leaving 8 bases of the junction unmatched. The CDR3 sequence is CSASGLDRGTYEQYF. The DNA for the CDR3 is TGCAGTGCTAGTGGACTGGACAGGGGAACCTACGAGCAGTACTTC.

The chain has TRBV7-3 and TRBJ2-1; 9 bases fit TRBD2. V shed 2 bases and J 5 bases; nucleotides not matched to a gene: 4. The CDR3 has 15 amino acids. The V gene's germline CDR1 is SGHTA and CDR2 FQGTGA. CDR3 residues: CASSLGTSLNNEQFF. The CDR3 DNA follows: TGTGCCAGCAGCTTAGGGACTAGCCTCAACAATGAGCAGTTCTTC.

The gene calls are TRBV28 and TRBJ1-5, with D hard to call. CDR1 is MDHEN, CDR2 SYDVKM, per germline. Trimming removed 4 bases from V and 6 bases from J, with 10 bases in between. This CDR3 contains 13 residues. The CDR3, as DNA: TGTGCCAGCAGTTCTCAGGTGGTTCAGCCCCAGCATTTT. This translates into CASSSQVVQPQHF.

V and J are TRBV13 and TRBJ1-6; 8 bases are shared with TRBD1. V shed 6 bases, J shed 10 bases, and the junction held 5 bases outside the gene matches. Per germline, CDR1 PRHDT and CDR2 FYEKMQ (reference sequence). This CDR3 spans 13 amino acids. The CDR3 sequence is CASSLRGLSPLHF. CDR3 sequence (DNA): TGTGCCAGCAGTCTCAGGGGGCTCTCACCCCTCCACTTT.